The rows below give T cell receptor beta chains drawn from one sample of a study of cytomegalovirus exposure and HLA in healthy donors. Profiling relied on immunoSEQ multiplex PCR, and the TCRdb table lists in-frame clones only, not all of them. Counted here are around 200,000 clones, around 80% occurring once; the ten biggest clones make up around 2.9%. Specimen: PBMCs. The receptors were gathered from a woman aged 60 to 75 in good health and CMV-seropositive. CDR3s include the opening cysteine and the closing phenylalanine or tryptophan. A D gene is named only where the DNA matches it firmly. Clone size is given for some rows only: seen once, a few or many times, or a class if the clone is expanded.

v_call: TRBV30; d_call: .; j_call: TRBJ2-6; clone_size: .; cdr3_aa: CAWSVWGKDFSGANVLTF; cdr3_nt: TGTGCCTGGAGCGTTTGGGGAAAGGACTTCTCTGGGGCCAACGTCCTGACTTTC
v_call: TRBV5-1; d_call: TRBD1; j_call: TRBJ1-4; clone_size: .; cdr3_aa: CATSPGQGDEKLFF; cdr3_nt: TGCGCCACCTCACCGGGACAGGGGGATGAAAAACTGTTTTTT
v_call: TRBV4-2; d_call: .; j_call: TRBJ2-7; clone_size: .; cdr3_aa: CASSQEVGTGNLYF; cdr3_nt: .
v_call: TRBV6-6; d_call: TRBD1; j_call: TRBJ1-1; clone_size: .; cdr3_aa: CASSYSGDSAEAFF; cdr3_nt: TGTGCCAGCAGTTATAGTGGGGACAGCGCTGAAGCTTTCTTT
v_call: TRBV18; d_call: .; j_call: TRBJ1-4; clone_size: .; cdr3_aa: CASCRGYNEKLFF; cdr3_nt: TGTGCCAGCTGCAGGGGTTACAATGAAAAACTGTTTTTT
v_call: TRBV5-5; d_call: TRBD2; j_call: TRBJ2-1; clone_size: .; cdr3_aa: CASSFLVGRAVEQFF; cdr3_nt: TGTGCCAGCAGCTTCTTAGTCGGGAGGGCCGTTGAGCAGTTCTTC
v_call: TRBV6-5; d_call: TRBD1; j_call: TRBJ2-7; clone_size: .; cdr3_aa: CASSSPGQGSYEQYF; cdr3_nt: TGTGCCAGCAGTTCACCGGGACAGGGCTCCTACGAGCAGTACTTC
v_call: TRBV6-1; d_call: TRBD1; j_call: TRBJ1-5; clone_size: .; cdr3_aa: CASSERDRRNQPQHF; cdr3_nt: TGTGCCAGCAGTGAAAGGGACAGGAGAAATCAGCCCCAGCATTTT
v_call: TRBV7-2; d_call: TRBD2; j_call: TRBJ2-5; clone_size: few; cdr3_aa: CASSWGGTRHRETQYF; cdr3_nt: TGTGCCAGCAGCTGGGGGGGGACTCGGCATCGGGAGACCCAGTACTTC
v_call: TRBV18; d_call: .; j_call: TRBJ2-3; clone_size: .; cdr3_aa: CASSPAGTPSTDTQYF; cdr3_nt: TGTGCCAGCTCACCAGCCGGGACTCCGAGCACAGATACGCAGTATTTT
v_call: TRBV7-3; d_call: .; j_call: TRBJ1-1; clone_size: .; cdr3_aa: CASSSRQSGEAFF; cdr3_nt: TGTGCCAGCAGCTCCCGACAGTCCGGTGAAGCTTTCTTT
v_call: TRBV6-5; d_call: TRBD1; j_call: TRBJ1-4; clone_size: .; cdr3_aa: CATGTGWMPNEKLFF; cdr3_nt: TGTGCCACCGGGACAGGGTGGATGCCTAATGAAAAACTGTTTTTT
v_call: TRBV7-9; d_call: TRBD2; j_call: TRBJ2-5; clone_size: .; cdr3_aa: CASSLGTSKTQYF; cdr3_nt: TGTGCCAGCAGCCTCGGGACTAGTAAGACCCAGTACTTC
v_call: TRBV7-2; d_call: TRBD1; j_call: TRBJ2-1; clone_size: .; cdr3_aa: CASSRQGSSYNEQFF; cdr3_nt: TGTGCCAGCAGCCGACAGGGGAGCTCCTACAATGAGCAGTTCTTC
v_call: TRBV5-6; d_call: .; j_call: TRBJ2-7; clone_size: .; cdr3_aa: CASSYGQPYEQYF; cdr3_nt: TGTGCCAGCAGCTATGGACAGCCTTACGAGCAGTACTTC
v_call: TRBV7-8; d_call: .; j_call: TRBJ2-7; clone_size: .; cdr3_aa: CASSQRDTSYEQYF; cdr3_nt: TGTGCCAGCAGCCAAAGGGACACCTCCTACGAGCAGTACTTC
v_call: TRBV6-5; d_call: TRBD1; j_call: TRBJ2-7; clone_size: .; cdr3_aa: CASSPQDRDTYEQYF; cdr3_nt: TGTGCCAGCAGCCCCCAGGACAGGGACACCTACGAGCAGTACTTC
v_call: TRBV7-6; d_call: .; j_call: TRBJ2-3; clone_size: few; cdr3_aa: CASSLGGASTDTQYF; cdr3_nt: TGTGCCAGCAGCTTAGGTGGGGCCAGCACAGATACGCAGTATTTT
v_call: TRBV28; d_call: TRBD1; j_call: TRBJ2-7; clone_size: .; cdr3_aa: CASSRRQGTYEQYF; cdr3_nt: TGTGCCAGCAGCCGGAGACAGGGCACCTACGAGCAGTACTTC